This T cell receptor (beta chain) was captured by sequencing in a study of regulatory T cells in long-lasting Graves disease. Regarding the study as a whole: When disease was persistent, TRBV28, TRBJ1-2 and TRBJ2-5 were the favored segments.

Stated time point: persistent/refractory GD, antithyroid drugs over 5 years with positive TRAb. The TCR library was made from RNA extracted from PBMCs. This clonotype was seen ten or more times. Its antigen remains unidentified. Germline V CDR1 and CDR2: LNHDA, SQIVND (reference sequence). The length of the CDR3 is 18 residues. Trimming took off 4 bases at V and 2 bases at J, with 23 bases between the two ends. HTBI primers from iRepertoire and Arm-PCR of CDR3 regions yielded the TCR beta libraries. Original handling: Among the samples, roughly 61 TRBV and 13 to 15 TRBJ segments were identified. TCRdb analysed the multiplex PCR reads with MiXCR anew, one entry per CDR3 protein. The V and J calls were determined by TCRdb, not by the authors. The table includes 310,000 or so distinct CDR3 sequences, about 19% detected once.

Specimen: peripheral blood mononuclear cells (PBMCs), collected when the disease was refractory, from a patient treated with antithyroid drugs. This sequence originates from a female donor with Graves disease. J is TRBJ2-5 and V is TRBV19; maybe TRBD2 (5 bases). The CDR3 sequence is CASSRLGYGVSRQETQYF. CDR3 DNA sequence: TGTGCCAGTAGTAGGCTCGGGTACGGGGTTTCCCGTCAAGAGACCCAGTACTTC.